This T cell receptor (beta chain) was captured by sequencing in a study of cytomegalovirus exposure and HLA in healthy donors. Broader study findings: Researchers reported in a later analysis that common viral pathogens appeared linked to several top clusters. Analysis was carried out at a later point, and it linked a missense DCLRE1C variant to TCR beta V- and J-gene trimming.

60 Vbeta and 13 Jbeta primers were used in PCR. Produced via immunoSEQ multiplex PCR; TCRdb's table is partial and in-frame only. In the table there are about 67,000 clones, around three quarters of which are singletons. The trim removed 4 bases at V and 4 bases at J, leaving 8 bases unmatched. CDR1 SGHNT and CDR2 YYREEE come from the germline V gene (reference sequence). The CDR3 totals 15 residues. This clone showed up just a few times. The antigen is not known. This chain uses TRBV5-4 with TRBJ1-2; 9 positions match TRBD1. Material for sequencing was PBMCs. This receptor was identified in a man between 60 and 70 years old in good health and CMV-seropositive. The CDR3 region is CASSTGQGTSYGYTF. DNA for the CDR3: TGTGCCAGCAGCACAGGACAGGGGACTTCCTATGGCTACACCTTC.